This T cell receptor (beta chain) was sequenced during a study of T-cell reconstitution after alpha-beta-depleted transplantation in children. During its preparation, the TCRbeta library received unique molecular identifiers. In TCRdb, the PCR reads were re-called with MiXCR into one record per CDR3 protein. The table records nearly 400,000 distinct CDR3 sequences, around 21% of them present only once. This clonotype was detected only a few times. The CDR3 sequence is 14 residues long. CDR1 is SGHTA and CDR2 is FQGNSA in the germline V gene. V lost 6 bases to trimming and J lost 6 bases, with 15 bases between them.

The chain couples TRBV7-2 to TRBJ2-1; D remains unclear. This specimen consisted of PBMCs from the stem cell graft donor, obtained from the stem cell graft. The origin of this receptor is a human donor who donated a stem cell graft to a child with acute myeloid leukemia. The CDR3 nucleotides read TGTGCCAGCAGTGCAACCGTAGCAAGCAATGAGCAGTTCTTC. Its translation: CASSATVASNEQFF.